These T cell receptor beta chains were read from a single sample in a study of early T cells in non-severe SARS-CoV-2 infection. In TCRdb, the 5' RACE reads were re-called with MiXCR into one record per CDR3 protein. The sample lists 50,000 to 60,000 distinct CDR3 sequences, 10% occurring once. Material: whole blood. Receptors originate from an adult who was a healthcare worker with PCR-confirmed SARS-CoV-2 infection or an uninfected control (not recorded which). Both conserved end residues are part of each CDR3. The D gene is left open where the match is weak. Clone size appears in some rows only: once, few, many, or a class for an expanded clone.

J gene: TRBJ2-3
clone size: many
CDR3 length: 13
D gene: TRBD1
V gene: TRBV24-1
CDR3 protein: CATSGQGPDTQYF
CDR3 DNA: TGTGCCACCTCAGGACAGGGCCCAGATACGCAGTATTTT

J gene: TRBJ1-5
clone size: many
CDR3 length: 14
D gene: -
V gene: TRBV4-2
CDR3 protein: CASSQVEVNQPQHF
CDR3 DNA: TGTGCCAGCAGCCAAGTTGAGGTTAATCAGCCCCAGCATTTT

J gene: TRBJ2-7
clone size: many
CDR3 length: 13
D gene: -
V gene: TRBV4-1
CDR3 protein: CASSGNTAYEQYF
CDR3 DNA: TGCGCCAGCTCCGGGAATACTGCCTACGAGCAGTACTTC

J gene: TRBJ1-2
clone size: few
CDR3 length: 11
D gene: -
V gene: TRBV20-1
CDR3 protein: CSARLGDGYTF
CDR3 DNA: TGCAGTGCTAGGTTGGGGGATGGCTACACCTTC

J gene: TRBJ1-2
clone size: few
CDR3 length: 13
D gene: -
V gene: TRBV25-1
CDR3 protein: CASSSDLAHGYTF
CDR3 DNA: TGTGCCAGCAGCTCAGATTTAGCCCATGGCTACACCTTC

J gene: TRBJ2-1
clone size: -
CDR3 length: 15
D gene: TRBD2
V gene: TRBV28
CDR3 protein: CASNPFGGTYNEQFF
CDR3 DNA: TGTGCCAGCAACCCATTCGGGGGGACCTACAATGAGCAGTTCTTC

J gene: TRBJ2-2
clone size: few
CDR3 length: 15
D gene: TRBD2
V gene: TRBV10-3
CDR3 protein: CAIREGTSNTGELFF
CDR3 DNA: TGTGCCATCAGGGAAGGGACTAGCAACACCGGGGAGCTGTTTTTT

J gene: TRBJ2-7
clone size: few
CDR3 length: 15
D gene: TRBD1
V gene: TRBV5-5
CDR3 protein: CASSLAGTGGREQYF
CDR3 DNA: TGTGCCAGCAGCTTGGCCGGGACAGGGGGACGCGAGCAGTACTTC

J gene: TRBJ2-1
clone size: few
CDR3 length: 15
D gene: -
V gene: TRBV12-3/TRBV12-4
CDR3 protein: CASSLAGSSYNEQFF
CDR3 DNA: TGTGCCAGCAGTTTAGCGGGGAGCTCCTACAATGAGCAGTTCTTC

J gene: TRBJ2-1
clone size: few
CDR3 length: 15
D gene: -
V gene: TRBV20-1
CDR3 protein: CSARVQRPEYNEQFF
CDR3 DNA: TGCAGTGCTAGAGTACAGCGCCCCGAATACAATGAGCAGTTCTTC

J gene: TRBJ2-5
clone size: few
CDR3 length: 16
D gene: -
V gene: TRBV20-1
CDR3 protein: CSAKIRGGLTAETQYF
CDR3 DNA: TGCAGTGCTAAGATCAGGGGCGGCCTCACGGCGGAGACCCAGTACTTC

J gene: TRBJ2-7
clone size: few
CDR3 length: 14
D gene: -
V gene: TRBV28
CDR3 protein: CASSLLGNSYEQYF
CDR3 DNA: TGTGCCAGCAGTTTATTGGGCAATTCCTACGAGCAGTACTTC

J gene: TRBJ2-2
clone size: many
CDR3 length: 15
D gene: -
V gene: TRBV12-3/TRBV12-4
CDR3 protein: CASSLQQAGTGELFF
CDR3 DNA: TGTGCCAGCAGTTTACAACAGGCTGGCACCGGGGAGCTGTTTTTT

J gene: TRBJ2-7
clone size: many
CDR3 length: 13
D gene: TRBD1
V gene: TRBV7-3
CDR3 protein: CASSLQGVGEQYF
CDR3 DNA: TGTGCCAGCAGCCTCCAGGGGGTAGGCGAGCAGTACTTC

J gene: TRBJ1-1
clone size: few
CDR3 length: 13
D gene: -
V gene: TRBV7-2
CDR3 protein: CASSSTTNTEAFF
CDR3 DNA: TGTGCCAGCAGCTCGACGACGAACACTGAAGCTTTCTTT

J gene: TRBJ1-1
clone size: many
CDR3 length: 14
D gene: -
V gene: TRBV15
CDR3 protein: CATSRVPRTIEAFF
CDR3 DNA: TGTGCCACCAGCAGAGTGCCACGTACGATTGAAGCTTTCTTT

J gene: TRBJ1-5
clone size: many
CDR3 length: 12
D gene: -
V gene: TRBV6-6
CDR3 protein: CASSLRNQPQHF
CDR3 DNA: TGTGCCAGCAGCCTTCGTAATCAGCCCCAGCATTTT

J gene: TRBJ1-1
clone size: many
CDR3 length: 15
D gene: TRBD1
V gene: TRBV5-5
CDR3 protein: CASTVMRQGNTEAFF
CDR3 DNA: TGTGCCAGCACCGTGATGAGACAGGGGAACACTGAAGCTTTCTTT

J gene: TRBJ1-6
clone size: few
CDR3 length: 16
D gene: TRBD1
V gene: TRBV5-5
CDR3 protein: CASSLGLGQYNSPLHF
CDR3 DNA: TGTGCCAGCAGCTTGGGTCTGGGACAGTATAATTCACCCCTCCACTTT

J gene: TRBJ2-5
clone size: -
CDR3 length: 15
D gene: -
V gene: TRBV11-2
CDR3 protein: CASSLGFGGGETQYF
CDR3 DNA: TGTGCCAGCAGCTTAGGGTTCGGGGGCGGTGAGACCCAGTACTTC

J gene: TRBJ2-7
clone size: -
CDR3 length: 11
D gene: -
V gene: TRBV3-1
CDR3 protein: CASSQYYEQYF
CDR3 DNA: TGTGCCAGCAGCCAGTACTACGAGCAGTACTTC

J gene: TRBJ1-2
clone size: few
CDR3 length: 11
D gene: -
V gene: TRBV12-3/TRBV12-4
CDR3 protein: CASSLFGRYTF
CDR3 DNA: TGTGCCAGCAGTTTATTCGGGCGCTACACCTTC

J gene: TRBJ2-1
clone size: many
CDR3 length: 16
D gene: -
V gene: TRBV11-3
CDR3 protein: CASSLAGTGVGGEQFF
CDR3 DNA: TGTGCCAGCAGCTTAGCAGGAACGGGGGTCGGTGGGGAGCAGTTCTTC

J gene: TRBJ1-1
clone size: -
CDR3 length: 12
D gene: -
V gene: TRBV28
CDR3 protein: CASREVNTEAFF
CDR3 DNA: TGTGCCAGCAGAGAGGTAAATACTGAAGCTTTCTTT

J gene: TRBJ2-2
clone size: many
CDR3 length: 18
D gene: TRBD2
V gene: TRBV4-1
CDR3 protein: CASSPGTSGRRDTGELFF
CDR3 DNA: TGCGCCAGCAGCCCCGGGACTAGCGGGAGAAGGGACACCGGGGAGCTGTTTTTT

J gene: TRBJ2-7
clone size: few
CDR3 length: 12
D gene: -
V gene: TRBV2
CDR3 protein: CASSKGVDEQYF
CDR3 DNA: TGTGCCAGCAGTAAGGGCGTCGACGAGCAGTACTTC

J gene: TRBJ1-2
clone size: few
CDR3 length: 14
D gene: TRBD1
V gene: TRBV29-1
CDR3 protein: CSIEADREPYGYTF
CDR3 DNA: TGCAGCATTGAAGCTGACAGGGAACCGTATGGCTACACCTTC

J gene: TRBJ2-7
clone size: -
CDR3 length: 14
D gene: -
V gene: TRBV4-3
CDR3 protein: CASSQATGRDEQYF
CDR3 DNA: TGCGCCAGCAGCCAAGCTACCGGACGGGACGAGCAGTACTTC

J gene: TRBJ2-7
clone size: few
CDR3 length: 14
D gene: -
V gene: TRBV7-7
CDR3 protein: CASSPTSSRGEQYF
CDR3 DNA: TGTGCCAGCAGCCCGACATCCTCCCGGGGGGAGCAGTACTTC

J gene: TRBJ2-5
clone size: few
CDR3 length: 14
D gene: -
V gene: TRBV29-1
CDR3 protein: CSVDAGLIGETQYF
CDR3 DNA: TGCAGCGTTGATGCAGGGTTAATCGGAGAGACCCAGTACTTC

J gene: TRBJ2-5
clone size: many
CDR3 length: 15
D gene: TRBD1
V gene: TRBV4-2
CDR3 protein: CASSPTGQVQETQYF
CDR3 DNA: TGTGCCAGCAGCCCGACAGGGCAAGTCCAAGAGACCCAGTACTTC

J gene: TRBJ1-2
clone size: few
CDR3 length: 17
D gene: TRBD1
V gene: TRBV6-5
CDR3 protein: CASSYAAGTAVAYGYTF
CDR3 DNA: TGTGCCAGCAGTTACGCAGCCGGGACAGCGGTTGCCTATGGCTACACCTTC